This T cell receptor beta chain was documented in a study of blood T cell repertoires in COVID-19. About the study: Samples representing acute and convalescent COVID-19 were sourced from the United States, Italy and Spain. The cDNA or gDNA used as material had been derived from T cells, B-cell-depleted T cells, or PBMCs.

Trimming pared 0 bases from V and 3 bases from J, leaving 16 bases between. This CDR3 has 17 residues. The germline V gene encodes CDR1 LGHNA and CDR2 YSLEER. In the authors' methods: Nucleated cell number was recorded as an estimate derived from reference gene primer amplification. Profiling relied on immunoSEQ multiplex PCR, and the TCRdb table lists in-frame clones only, not all of them. The V and J calls and clone size come from that table; D and trimming were worked out from the DNA. The sample lists 440,000 or so clones; approximately 90% were seen once. The sample consisted of peripheral blood. This TCR was sampled from a woman aged 40 to 50 with COVID-19, enrolled during active disease. This chain uses TRBV4-3 with TRBJ2-3; D perhaps matches TRBD2 (6 bases). CDR3 coding DNA: TGCGCCAGCAGCCAAGATGAGTGGGGGGATGGAACAGATACGCAGTATTTT. It is translated as CASSQDEWGDGTDTQYF.